This TCR beta chain was captured in a study of blood T cell repertoires in COVID-19. Study overall: The United States, Italy and Spain were the sources of the acute and convalescent COVID-19 samples. In each case, the material was cDNA or gDNA derived from T cells, B-cell-depleted T cells, or PBMCs.

Deletions cut 0 bases from V and 9 bases from J, with 13 bases between. Germline CDR1 reads SGHDT; CDR2 reads YYEEEE. CDR3 length: 15 amino acids. Symptom resolution, clearance, or two negative PCRs marked the recovered donors of Cohort 3. Generated by immunoSEQ multiplex PCR, the TCRdb table keeps only in-frame clones and is missing some. The sample carries 400,000 or so clones, around 91% recorded once. The material sequenced was PBMCs or T cells enriched from blood (not recorded which). The sequence was collected from a man aged 18 to 29 who had recovered from COVID-19. The rearrangement uses TRBV5-6 and TRBJ1-6; D gene ambiguous. CDR3 in amino acids: CASSLATLESSPLHF. CDR3 nucleotides: TGTGCCAGCAGCTTGGCGACCTTGGAGAGTTCACCCCTCCACTTT.